Below are 23 T cell receptor beta chains sequenced from a single sample in a study of T cells in Graves' hyperthyroidism and ophthalmopathy (dated by TCRdb to between 2018 and 2021). Receptor amplification or capture employed multiplex PCR. The sequencer listed for this sample is Illumina HiSeq 2000. The TCR beta CDR3 regions were amplified from the RNA transcripts. A first-round RT-PCR of the TCR CDR3 used the HTBI primer set with the Qiagen OneStep RT-PCR kit. TCRdb reran the public reads through fastp at Q25 and MiXCR, keeping productive beta chains. All rows with the same CDR3 protein become a single entry with the most common DNA and genes. Present in this sample are more than 300,000 distinct CDR3 sequences, approximately 17% of which were seen just once. The ten largest clones represent approximately 30% of the sample. The sample was blood. The source is a woman aged 30 to 39 with Graves' hyperthyroidism that later progressed to Graves' ophthalmopathy.

This clonotype was detected ten times or more. The rearrangement uses TRBV2 and TRBJ2-2; 8 nucleotides align to TRBD1. Per germline, CDR1 SNHLY and CDR2 FYNNEI. This CDR3 spans 14 amino acids. The V and J ends lost 6 bases and 7 bases, in that order; junction bases with no gene match: 7. In DNA, the CDR3 is TGTGCCAGCAGGGACAGGGTTAGGGGCGGGGAGCTGTTTTTT. Amino acid sequence: CASRDRVRGGELFF.

This clonotype was recorded at least ten times. The gene calls are TRBV10-2 and TRBJ1-1, with 7 nucleotides matching TRBD1. This CDR3 region has 15 residues. V trimming: 6 bases; J trimming: 3 bases; junction bases outside the gene matches: 10. Per germline, CDR1 WSHSY and CDR2 SAAADI. For the CDR3, the DNA is TGCGCCAGCAGAAAACGTCGGGACAGCTACACTGAAGCTTTCTTT. Encoded protein: CASRKRRDSYTEAFF.

This clonotype appeared many times. CDR3 sequence: CASSLDGPRVSFF. The DNA of the CDR3 is TGTGCCAGCAGCTTAGATGGACCCAGGGTATCTTTCTTT. V gene TRBV11-2 combines with J gene TRBJ1-1, with D tentatively TRBD1 (5 bases). Germline V gene data show CDR1 as SGHAT and CDR2 as FQNNGV. There are 13 residues in the CDR3. V lost 0 bases to trimming and J lost 12 bases, with 14 bases between them.

This clonotype was counted ten times or more. J is TRBJ2-7 and V is TRBV28; 7 nucleotides line up with TRBD1. V lost 2 bases, J lost 1 base, and 8 bases stayed unmatched. CDR1 is MDHEN and CDR2 is SYDVKM in the germline V gene. This CDR3 comprises 16 residues. This CDR3 is CASSLTGTAPSYEQYF. The DNA of the CDR3 is TGTGCCAGCAGTTTAACGGGGACAGCCCCTTCCTACGAGCAGTACTTC.

This clonotype was seen at least ten times. The V and J genes are TRBV5-5 and TRBJ1-4; no reliable D call. Trimming took 0 bases from V and 5 from J, leaving 14 bases between them. CDR1 is SGHKS, CDR2 YYEKEE, per germline (reference sequence). The CDR3 sequence is 16 residues long. CDR3 DNA sequence: TGTGCCAGCAGCTTGGGATCGGAGACACAGAATGAAAAACTGTTTTTT. Its translation: CASSLGSETQNEKLFF.

This clonotype was detected ten times or more. The chain has TRBV12-3 or TRBV12-4 and TRBJ2-3, with no clear D. The CDR3 is made up of 12 amino acids. Trimming took 6 bases from V and 0 from J, leaving 4 bases between them. The CDR3 bases are TGTGCCAGCAGCTTTAGCACAGATACGCAGTATTTT. Translation gives CASSFSTDTQYF.

This clonotype was detected many times. The rearrangement uses TRBV20-1 and TRBJ2-2, with D tentatively TRBD2 (6 bases). From germline, CDR1 is DFQATT and CDR2 SNEGSKA (reference sequence). CDR3 length: 13 residues. The CDR3 reads CIAPGANTGELFF. CDR3 sequence (DNA): TGCATTGCCCCGGGGGCGAACACCGGGGAGCTGTTTTTT.

In its sample, this clonotype was seen many times. The chain joins TRBV3-1 to TRBJ2-3, with D uncertain. Germline lookup yields CDR1 LGHDT and CDR2 YNNKEL (reference sequence). V was clipped by 4 bases and J by 6 bases, with 20 bases between them. The CDR3 totals 16 residues. The CDR3 DNA is TGTGCCAGCAGCCCCCTGTGGGAAGGGTCTGGGGATACGCAGTATTTT. Translated, it gives CASSPLWEGSGDTQYF.

There are many counts of this clonotype. The chain couples TRBV2 to TRBJ2-3; 10 positions agree with TRBD1. The CDR3 is 16 residues long. V lost 7 bases, J lost 2 bases, and 9 bases stayed unmatched. Germline V CDR1 and CDR2: SNHLY, FYNNEI. Here the CDR3 reads CASTRTGGYLTDTQYF. The CDR3, as DNA: TGTGCCAGCACCCGGACAGGGGGATATCTCACAGATACGCAGTATTTT.

The chain couples TRBV19 to TRBJ1-1; TRBD1 aligns across 9 bases. The CDR3 sequence is 13 residues long. Germline V lookup: CDR1 LNHDA, CDR2 SQIVND (reference sequence). The trim removed 7 bases at V and 4 bases at J, leaving 4 bases unmatched. The CDR3 reads CASKQGASTEAFF. The DNA for the CDR3 is TGTGCCAGTAAACAGGGGGCGTCCACTGAAGCTTTCTTT.

A note on this clonotype: A read error may explain this, as a much larger clone is one base away. The chain uses TRBV7-9 and TRBJ1-2; no definite D call. In germline, CDR1 is SEHNR, CDR2 FQNEAQ (reference sequence). The CDR3 is 14 residues long. CDR3 amino acids: CASSLLGTNNGYTF. The CDR3, as DNA: TGTGCCAGCAGCTTACTCGGAACTAACAATGGCTACACCTTC.

This clonotype occurred a few times. The chain employs TRBV3-1 and TRBJ2-7; possibly TRBD1 for D (5 bases). Germline V gene sequence: CDR1 LGHDT, CDR2 YNNKEL (reference sequence). CDR3 length: 15 amino acids. Deletions cut 1 base from V and 4 bases from J, with 14 bases between. CDR3 in DNA: TGTGCCAGCAGCCAAGGTCCGCAGGGATATTACGAGCAGTACTTC. Protein: CASSQGPQGYYEQYF.

This clonotype showed up many times. The chain links TRBV28 to TRBJ2-7, with D unresolved. Per germline, CDR1 MDHEN and CDR2 SYDVKM. The CDR3 totals 19 residues. V lost 3 bases, J lost 0 bases, and 24 bases lay in between. CDR3 protein: CASSFQKASSAQLSYEQYF. CDR3 coding DNA: TGTGCCAGCAGTTTTCAGAAGGCTTCGTCAGCGCAACTCTCCTACGAGCAGTACTTC.

This chain joins TRBV4-1 and TRBJ2-2; 14 positions agree with TRBD2. Germline values: CDR1 MGHRA, CDR2 YSYEKL. There are 18 residues in the CDR3. J gave up 3 bases and V 7 bases, and 10 bases lay outside the gene matches. The CDR3, as DNA: TGCGCCAGCACCAGGGATATGGGACTAGCGGGGGACACCGGGGAGCTGTTTTTT. As protein: CASTRDMGLAGDTGELFF.

Regarding this clonotype: A clone one base away is much larger, so this may be a read error. The chain employs TRBV10-2 and TRBJ2-1; D may be TRBD2 (5 bases). The length of the CDR3 is 13 residues. Germline CDR1 reads WSHSY; CDR2 reads SAAADI. CDR3 sequence: CASSVRRFNEQLF. The CDR3 bases are TGCGCCAGCAGTGTGAGGAGGTTTAATGAGCAGCTCTTC.

The chain recombines TRBV28 with TRBJ1-1; 8 bases fit TRBD1. The germline gives CDR1 MDHEN, CDR2 SYDVKM. V lost 4 bases to trimming and J lost 1 base; unmatched junction nucleotides: 5. CDR3 size: 15 residues. CDR3 amino acids: CASSSPDRGNTEAFF. CDR3 in DNA: TGTGCCAGCAGTTCTCCCGACAGGGGGAACACTGAAGCTTTCTTT.

V and J are TRBV15 and TRBJ1-1; D uncertain. With 1 base removed from V and 3 bases from J, the gap between germline ends came to 9 bases. The CDR3 contains 14 residues. In germline, CDR1 is LNHNV, CDR2 YYDKDF (reference sequence). The CDR3 DNA reads TGTGCCACCAGCAGAGTTTCGGAGGACACTGAAGCTTTCTTT. This translates into CATSRVSEDTEAFF.

On this clonotype: This may arise from a read error, as a much more abundant clone is one base away. This chain uses TRBV12-3 or TRBV12-4 with TRBJ1-1; weak D call: TRBD1 (6 bases). Trimming pared 6 bases from V and 4 bases from J, leaving 12 bases between. This CDR3 is 13 amino acids long. This CDR3 is CASSGTGITEAFF. CDR3 bases: TGTGCCAGCAGCGGCACAGGGATCACTGAAGCTTTCTTT.

This clonotype was picked up many times. This chain joins TRBV28 and TRBJ2-6; no firm D call. Germline CDR1 reads MDHEN; CDR2 reads SYDVKM. Trimming shortened V by 8 bases and J by 1 base, and 6 bases separated the two germline ends. The CDR3 contains 13 residues. CDR3 nucleotide sequence: TGTGCCAGCCTATTATCTGGGGCCAACGTCCTGACTTTC. Translated, it gives CASLLSGANVLTF.

This clonotype was detected many times. The chain carries TRBV10-3 and TRBJ1-1; D gene uncertain. V lost 7 bases to trimming and J lost 4 bases, with 16 bases between them. The CDR3 consists of 14 residues. Germline V gives CDR1 ENHRY, CDR2 SYGVKD. CDR3 protein: CAINKGGRGTEAFF. The CDR3 DNA sequence: TGTGCCATCAACAAGGGAGGTCGGGGCACTGAAGCTTTCTTT.

This clonotype was picked up many times. The V and J genes are TRBV24-1 and TRBJ2-1; possible D gene TRBD1, 6 bases. V dropped 2 bases and J dropped 4 bases, with 11 bases sitting between them. Per the germline V gene, CDR1 is KGHDR and CDR2 is SFDVKD. This CDR3 is built from 15 residues. The CDR3 loop reads CATSDSGARYNEQFF. In DNA, the CDR3 is TGTGCCACCAGTGATTCAGGGGCACGTTACAATGAGCAGTTCTTC.

This clonotype was picked up many times. The chain is built from TRBV3-1 and TRBJ2-7; 7 bases agree with TRBD1. The CDR3 is 16 residues long. The trim removed 3 bases at V and 1 base at J, leaving 9 bases unmatched. CDR1 and CDR2 from the germline V gene are LGHDT and YNNKEL (reference sequence). This CDR3 reads CASSQATGSGSYEQYF. In DNA form, the CDR3 reads TGTGCCAGCAGCCAGGCGACAGGGTCTGGGTCCTACGAGCAGTACTTC.

This clonotype was recorded at least ten times. The J gene is TRBJ1-4, the V gene TRBV27, with D possibly matching TRBD1 (5 bases). The germline gives CDR1 MNHEY, CDR2 SMNVEV (reference sequence). The CDR3 consists of 14 residues. Between the trimmed V and J ends, which lost 3 bases and 7 bases, there was a span of 12 bases. The CDR3 region is CASSFSQGGEKLFF. CDR3 bases: TGTGCCAGCAGTTTTTCCCAGGGCGGTGAAAAACTGTTTTTT.